These 4 T cell receptor beta chains were all obtained from the same sample, sequenced in a study of OX40 agonist ivuxolimab in advanced cancers. Only in-frame clones appear in the TCRdb table, and some are missing; sequencing was by immunoSEQ multiplex PCR. Of some 43,000 clones in the sample, approximately 84% were seen once. This sample comprised CD4+ or CD8+ T cells sorted from blood, obtained in a trial of the OX40 agonist ivuxolimab. The receptor source for this set is an adult with an advanced solid tumor such as melanoma, head and neck, liver or kidney cancer.

V gene TRBV11-2 combines with J gene TRBJ1-2; D possibly corresponds to TRBD1 (6 bases). This CDR3 has 18 amino acids. Looked up from germline, CDR1 is SGHAT and CDR2 is FQNNGV. V was pared by 8 bases and J by 0 bases, with 25 bases between. In DNA, the CDR3 is TGTGCCAGCGCCTCTTCTGCGGGACACTCAGCGGCTAACTATGGCTACACCTTC. Protein sequence: CASASSAGHSAANYGYTF.

The chain employs TRBV27 and TRBJ1-6; D gene uncertain. V was cut by 3 bases and J by 9 bases, with 12 bases left in between. The CDR3 extends over 14 amino acids. Germline loops: CDR1 MNHEY, CDR2 SMNVEV (reference sequence). CDR3 amino acids: CASSLPSFSSPLHF. In nucleotides, the CDR3 is TGTGCCAGCAGTTTGCCTTCTTTTAGTTCACCCCTCCACTTT.

The J gene is TRBJ1-2, the V gene TRBV29-1; the D is unclear. This CDR3 comprises 12 residues. CDR1 SQVTM and CDR2 ANQGSEA come from the germline V gene. The V end was cut by 3 bases, the J end by 2 bases, with 7 bases between. The CDR3 is CSVEFGNYGYTF. CDR3 coding DNA: TGCAGCGTTGAGTTTGGAAACTATGGCTACACCTTC. The whole variable domain, remainder taken from reference TRBV29-1 and TRBJ1-2, is SAVISQKPSRDICQRGTSLTIQCQVDSQVTMMFWYRQQPGQSLTLIATANQGSEATYESGFVIDKFPISRPNLTFSTLTVSNMSPEDSSIYLCSVEFGNYGYTFGSGTRLTVV.

The chain is built from TRBV14 and TRBJ1-1, with 7 bases identical to TRBD1. Germline-derived CDR1 and CDR2 are SGHDN and FVKESK. V lost 4 bases to trimming and J lost 0 bases; unmatched junction nucleotides: 5. This CDR3 has 15 residues. The CDR3 loop is CASSLWTGLNTEAFF. The DNA for the CDR3 is TGTGCCAGCAGCCTTTGGACAGGTTTGAACACTGAAGCTTTCTTT. The full variable domain, in which reference TRBV14 and TRBJ1-1 provide the parts outside the CDR3, is EAGVTQFPSHSVIEKGQTVTLRCDPISGHDNLYWYRRVMGKEIKFLLHFVKESKQDESGMPNNRFLAERTGGTYSTLKVQPAELEDSGVYFCASSLWTGLNTEAFFGQGTRLTVV.